Detailed here is one T cell receptor beta chain. Its specificity is unknown. Time point noted: week 47, end of study. Topical imiquimod accompanied each vaccine dose, which consisted of 300 ug of mutant IDH1 20-mer peptide. All eight of the vaccinations patients received fell in weeks 1, 3, 5, 7, 11, 15, 19 and 23. The table came from immunoSEQ multiplex PCR; TCRdb's copy has only in-frame clones and leaves some out. The sample includes about 83,000 clones, 81% of them seen just once. This record belongs to a study of a mutant IDH1 vaccine in newly diagnosed glioma. Study observations and caveats: Of all patients, roughly 93% showed vaccine-induced immune responses.

The CDR3 covers 13 residues. From germline, CDR1 is MNHEY and CDR2 SVGAGI. Trimming stripped 4 bases from V and 2 bases from J, with 9 bases between. The V and J genes are TRBV6-5 and TRBJ2-7; D unclear. This receptor was taken from a man aged 35-49 years with glioma. The specimen was PBMCs, collected from a glioma patient whose treatment included an IDH1 peptide vaccine. The CDR3 protein is CASSFGRAYEQYF. The DNA for the CDR3 is TGTGCCAGCAGTTTCGGCAGAGCCTACGAGCAGTACTTC.